This note documents a single T cell receptor (beta chain) sequence. CDR3 size: 15 residues. J gave up 5 bases and V 5 bases, and 10 bases lay outside the gene matches. Germline V gene lookup returns CDR1 SGHNT and CDR2 YENEEA. Here immunoSEQ multiplex PCR was the method, and the copy in TCRdb shows in-frame clones only, minus some. Of 60,000 to 65,000 clones in the sample, 65% to 80% were seen once. This specimen comes from a study of blood T cell repertoires in COVID-19. The chain carries TRBV11-3 and TRBJ2-7, with 9 bases aligning to TRBD1. Sequencing was carried out using peripheral blood. This clonotype was sampled from an elderly woman with active or convalescent COVID-19. The CDR3 DNA reads TGTGCCAGCAGCAACCCTACAGGGGGCATCGACGAGCAGTACTTC. Translating it yields CASSNPTGGIDEQYF.